The 20 T cell receptor beta chains presented below share a single source sample, sequenced in a study of T cell responses to AZD1222 COVID-19 vaccine. The table came from immunoSEQ multiplex PCR; TCRdb's copy has only in-frame clones and leaves some out. The sample includes 100,000 or so clones, more than 75% of them seen just once. Material: peripheral blood, obtained on day 0 of AZD1222 vaccination. These receptors were collected from an adult in good health.

This clone was observed a single time. V and J are TRBV11-2 and TRBJ1-1; perhaps TRBD1 as D (6 bases). V lost 5 bases to trimming and J lost 5 bases, with 24 bases between them. The CDR3 runs 17 residues. Germline V lookup: CDR1 SGHAT, CDR2 FQNNGV. In nucleotides, the CDR3 is TGTGCCAGCAGCCTCACATCCTCAGGGGCCCTGGGTACTGAAGCTTTCTTT. It encodes CASSLTSSGALGTEAFF.

The chain employs TRBV9 and TRBJ1-1; TRBD1 might be the D (5 bases). The germline gives CDR1 SGDLS, CDR2 YYNGEE. Deletions cut 3 bases from V and 2 bases from J, with 8 bases between. The CDR3 is 13 residues long. This CDR3 is CASSETVNTEAFF. The CDR3 DNA reads TGTGCCAGCAGCGAGACAGTCAACACTGAAGCTTTCTTT.

This clone occurred once. The V gene is TRBV11-3, the J gene TRBJ2-2, with D perhaps matching TRBD1 or TRBD2 (5 bases each). Trimming removed 3 bases at V and 9 bases at J, with 11 bases between. The V gene's germline CDR1 is SGHNT and CDR2 YENEEA. This CDR3 is 13 amino acids long. For the CDR3, the DNA is TGTGCCAGCAGCTTGGGCAGGGACCGGGAGCTGTTTTTT. It translates to CASSLGRDRELFF.

The chain combines TRBV5-1 with TRBJ2-1; 7 nucleotides agree with TRBD2. This CDR3 region has 15 residues. V trimming: 0 bases; J trimming: 2 bases; junction bases outside the gene matches: 2. CDR1 is SGHRS and CDR2 is YFSETQ in the germline V gene. DNA for the CDR3: TGCGCCAGCAGCTTGGCGACTAGCACCTACAATGAGCAGTTCTTC. It specifies CASSLATSTYNEQFF. The entire variable domain, with the rest obtained from reference TRBV5-1 and TRBJ2-1, is as follows: KAGVTQTPRYLIKTRGQQVTLSCSPISGHRSVSWYQQTPGQGLQFLFEYFSETQRNKGNFPGRFSGRQFSNSRSEMNVSTLELGDSALYLCASSLATSTYNEQFFGPGTRLTVL.

The V call is TRBV5-1, the J call TRBJ2-3; D is ambiguous. Germline-derived CDR1 and CDR2 are SGHRS and YFSETQ. The CDR3 totals 14 residues. Between the trimmed V and J ends, which lost 4 bases and 6 bases, there was a span of 15 bases. CDR3 residues: CASSPQSQSDTQYF. As DNA, the CDR3 is TGCGCCAGCAGCCCCCAGTCTCAGTCGGATACGCAGTATTTT.

This chain uses TRBV30 with TRBJ2-1; 7 nucleotides match TRBD1. The CDR3 extends over 14 amino acids. Per the germline V gene, CDR1 is GTSNPN and CDR2 is SVGIG (reference sequence). The V segment lost 3 bases and the J segment 5 bases; nucleotides outside the gene matches: 7. Here the CDR3 DNA reads TGTGCCTGGAGCTCCGGGACAGCTCACAATGAGCAGTTCTTC. Its translation: CAWSSGTAHNEQFF.

This chain links TRBV28 with TRBJ1-6; D not certain. CDR3 length: 12 residues. Germline V CDR1 and CDR2: MDHEN, SYDVKM. Trimming removed 5 bases at V and 10 bases at J, with 9 bases between. The CDR3 DNA follows: TGTGCCAGCAGTGACGCAGGATCACCCCTCCACTTT. Encoded protein: CASSDAGSPLHF.

The chain uses TRBV2 and TRBJ2-2; D is unresolved. V lost 2 bases to trimming and J lost 0 bases, with 19 bases between them. Germline CDR1 is SNHLY and CDR2 is FYNNEI. This CDR3 has 19 residues. CDR3 sequence: CASSERRGTGTSNTGELFF. As DNA, the CDR3 is TGTGCCAGCAGTGAACGGCGAGGCACGGGCACATCGAACACCGGGGAGCTGTTTTTT.

The chain joins TRBV7-2 to TRBJ1-3, with 7 bases aligning to TRBD1. With V trimmed by 5 bases and J by 5 bases, 12 bases remained unmatched. The V gene's germline CDR1 is SGHTA and CDR2 FQGNSA. The CDR3 is made up of 16 amino acids. This CDR3 reads CASSPDRQGGRNTIYF. The CDR3 coding sequence is TGTGCCAGCAGCCCTGATCGCCAGGGGGGGAGAAACACCATATATTTT.

V usage is TRBV5-1 and J usage is TRBJ2-7; 8 bases are a match to TRBD1. The CDR3 is made up of 14 amino acids. Per the germline V gene, CDR1 is SGHRS and CDR2 is YFSETQ. V lost 3 bases and J lost 2; bases outside the gene matches: 4. The CDR3 nucleotides are TGCGCCAGCAGCTCATCGGGACAGGCCTACGAGCAGTACTTC. Its translation: CASSSSGQAYEQYF.

The chain employs TRBV6-2 or TRBV6-3 and TRBJ1-5; 8 nucleotides line up with TRBD1. With 4 bases clipped from V and 6 bases from J, the junction kept 17 bases outside the gene matches. Per germline, CDR1 MNHEY and CDR2 SVGEGT. This CDR3 region has 18 residues. The CDR3 loop reads CASSFSPTRTGLGQPQHF. CDR3 DNA: TGTGCCAGCAGTTTTTCCCCTACTCGGACAGGGCTGGGTCAGCCCCAGCATTTT.

The J gene is TRBJ2-5, the V gene TRBV15; 9 nucleotides line up with TRBD2. J lost 5 bases, V lost 3 bases, and 7 bases had no gene match. Germline V gene lookup returns CDR1 LNHNV and CDR2 YYDKDF (reference sequence). The CDR3 spans 15 residues. The CDR3 sequence: CATSSLGGRGETQYF. CDR3 DNA: TGTGCCACCAGCAGTTTAGGCGGGAGGGGGGAGACCCAGTACTTC. The full variable domain, in which reference TRBV15 and TRBJ2-5 provide the parts outside the CDR3, is DAMVIQNPRYQVTQFGKPVTLSCSQTLNHNVMYWYQQKSSQAPKLLFHYYDKDFNNEADTPDNFQSRRPNTSFCFLDIRSPGLGDTAMYLCATSSLGGRGETQYFGPGTRLLVL.

The J gene is TRBJ2-1, the V gene TRBV7-7; a weak D match, TRBD2 (5 bases). Trimming took 5 bases from V and 9 from J, leaving 20 bases between them. Germline CDR1 and CDR2: SSHAT and FNYEAQ (reference sequence). The length of the CDR3 is 15 residues. The CDR3 loop reads CASSPGGSGGREQFF. The CDR3 DNA follows: TGTGCCAGCAGCCCCGGCGGAAGTGGAGGTCGTGAGCAGTTCTTC.

The CDR3 sequence: CAWSVIPETQYF. The CDR3 DNA follows: TGTGCCTGGAGTGTAATCCCAGAGACCCAGTACTTC. This chain connects TRBV30 to TRBJ2-5; D is unresolved. The CDR3 has 12 residues. The V gene's germline CDR1 is GTSNPN and CDR2 SVGIG (reference sequence). Trimming cost V 0 bases and J 4 bases, with 6 bases left between them.

V gene TRBV28 combines with J gene TRBJ1-2, with D unclear. Germline loops: CDR1 MDHEN, CDR2 SYDVKM. CDR3 size: 16 residues. Trimming took 5 bases from V and 0 from J, leaving 16 bases between them. For the CDR3, the DNA is TGTGCCAGCAGTACCCACCCCGGCCGCGCTAACTATGGCTACACCTTC. Translating gives CASSTHPGRANYGYTF.

There are many counts of this clone. This chain uses TRBV29-1 with TRBJ1-5; D not resolved. In germline, CDR1 is SQVTM, CDR2 ANQGSEA. V was trimmed by 4 bases and J by 3 bases, leaving 7 bases between them. CDR3 length: 12 residues. CDR3 in DNA: TGCAGCGTTGGCGGGGTCAATCAGCCCCAGCATTTT. This encodes CSVGGVNQPQHF.

This clone was seen more than once but under ten times. The chain is built from TRBV9 and TRBJ2-1, with 9 bases matching TRBD2. With V trimmed by 0 bases and J by 5 bases, 0 bases remained unmatched. Germline CDR1 is SGDLS and CDR2 is YYNGEE. CDR3 length equals 14 residues. This CDR3 reads CASSVERGDNEQFF. The CDR3 nucleotides are TGTGCCAGCAGCGTAGAGCGGGGGGACAATGAGCAGTTCTTC.

The DNA of the CDR3 is TGTGCCAGTAGTGTTAGCGGGAATCAAGAGACCCAGTACTTC. Translation: CASSVSGNQETQYF. The chain employs TRBV19 and TRBJ2-5, with 8 bases matching TRBD2. The V gene's germline CDR1 is LNHDA and CDR2 SQIVND (reference sequence). The CDR3 consists of 14 residues. V was pared by 5 bases and J by 2 bases, with 4 bases of the junction left unmatched.

This sequence joins TRBV3-1 (or the pseudogene TRBV3-2) and TRBJ1-5, with 8 bases fitting TRBD1. The germline CDR1 and CDR2 sequences are LGHDT and YNNKEL (reference sequence). The V gene end was trimmed by 4 bases and the J gene end by 2 bases; junction bases not matched to a gene: 19. CDR3 length: 20 amino acids. This chain's CDR3 is CASSLPDRETPIKGNQPQHF. In DNA form, the CDR3 reads TGTGCCAGCAGCCTCCCGGACAGGGAGACCCCAATTAAGGGCAATCAGCCCCAGCATTTT.

The gene calls are TRBV19 and TRBJ1-5; a possible D gene is TRBD1 (5 bases). Germline CDR1 is LNHDA and CDR2 is SQIVND (reference sequence). The CDR3 is 16 amino acids. Trimming removed 1 base at V and 4 bases at J, with 14 bases between. CDR3 nucleotide sequence: TGTGCCAGTAGTATAGCCGCGATCAGGGCGAATCAGCCCCAGCATTTT. Protein: CASSIAAIRANQPQHF.